This TCR beta chain emerged from a study of T cells in Graves' hyperthyroidism and ophthalmopathy. This clonotype has more than one count but fewer than ten. This CDR3 is 13 amino acids long. Germline V gene lookup returns CDR1 DFQATT and CDR2 SNEGSKA (reference sequence). V lost 6 bases to trimming and J lost 0 bases; unmatched junction nucleotides: 4. TCR beta CDR3 sequences were amplified from RNA transcripts. A set of HTBI primers served as the primers for a first-round RT-PCR of the TCR CDR3. TCRdb called the multiplex PCR reads again in MiXCR, with one record for every CDR3 protein. The sample gives a few hundred thousand distinct CDR3 sequences, roughly 22% of which show up once; around 54% is in the top ten.

The chain is built from TRBV20-1 and TRBJ1-2; 7 nucleotides match TRBD1. The sample was blood. This TCR was recovered from a woman aged 70-85 years with Graves' ophthalmopathy. CDR3 coding DNA: TGCAGTGCAAGGGACAGCTCTAACTATGGCTACACCTTC. Its protein is CSARDSSNYGYTF.